Ten or more counts support the clone carrying this T cell receptor (beta chain). Its target is not known. Unique molecular identifiers were used in preparing the TCRbeta library. Each CDR3 protein is one row after TCRdb ran MiXCR on the PCR reads. This table holds 350,000 to 500,000 distinct CDR3 sequences, over 40% found once. This specimen comes from a study of T-cell reconstitution after alpha-beta-depleted transplantation in children. Study-wide results and limits: T-cell counts and diversity at one year post-transplant came mainly from newly produced T cells.

V was pared by 2 bases and J by 3 bases, with 13 bases between. The CDR3 loop spans 14 amino acids. Per the germline V gene, CDR1 is SQVTM and CDR2 is ANQGSEA. The clonotype originates from a girl aged 2 to 10 with aplastic anemia, due to receive a stem cell transplant. The genes are TRBV29-1 and TRBJ2-5, with D possibly matching TRBD2 (5 bases). This specimen was PBMCs, taken before TCRalphabeta/CD19-depleted stem cell transplant. The CDR3 DNA sequence: TGCAGCGTTGAAAGTGGCGACTACGAAGAGACCCAGTACTTC. It yields the protein CSVESGDYEETQYF.